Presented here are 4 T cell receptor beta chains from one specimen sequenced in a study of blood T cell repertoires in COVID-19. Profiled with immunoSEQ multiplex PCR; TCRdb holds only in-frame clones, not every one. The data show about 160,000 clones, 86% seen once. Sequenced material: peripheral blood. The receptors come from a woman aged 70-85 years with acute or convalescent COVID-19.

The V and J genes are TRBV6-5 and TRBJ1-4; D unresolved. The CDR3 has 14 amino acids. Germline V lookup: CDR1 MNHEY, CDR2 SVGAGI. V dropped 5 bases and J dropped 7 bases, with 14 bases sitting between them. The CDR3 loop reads CASSHEEAGEKLFF. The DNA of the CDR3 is TGTGCCAGCAGTCACGAGGAAGCGGGTGAAAAACTGTTTTTT.

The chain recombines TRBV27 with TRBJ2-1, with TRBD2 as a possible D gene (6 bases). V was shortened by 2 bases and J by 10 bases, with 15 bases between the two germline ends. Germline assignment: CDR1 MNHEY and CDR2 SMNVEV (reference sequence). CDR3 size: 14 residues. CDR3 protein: CASSLRPGLAEQFF. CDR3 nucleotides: TGTGCCAGCAGTTTACGCCCGGGGCTAGCGGAGCAGTTCTTC.

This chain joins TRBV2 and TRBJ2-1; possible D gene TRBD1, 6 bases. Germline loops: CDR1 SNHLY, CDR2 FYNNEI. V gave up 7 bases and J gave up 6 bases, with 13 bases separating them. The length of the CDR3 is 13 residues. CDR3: CASKAGDRNEQFF. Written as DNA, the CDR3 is TGTGCCAGCAAGGCAGGGGATCGCAATGAGCAGTTCTTC.

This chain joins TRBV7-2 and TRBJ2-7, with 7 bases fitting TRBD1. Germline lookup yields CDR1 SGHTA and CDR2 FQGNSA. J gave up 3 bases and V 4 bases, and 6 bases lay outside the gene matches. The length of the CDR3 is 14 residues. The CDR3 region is CASSYDREGYEQYF. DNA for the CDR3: TGTGCCAGCAGCTACGACAGGGAAGGCTACGAGCAGTACTTC.